The rows below give T cell receptor beta chains drawn from one sample of a study of T cell repertoires in cytomegalovirus infection. TCRdb called the reads again in MiXCR, with one record for every CDR3 protein. The sample lists about 100,000 distinct CDR3 sequences, more than 15% seen once, with 8% in the top ten. The sequenced material came from PBMCs. Receptor source: a human donor in good health (CMV status not recorded). Some clones in this sample may be carry-over from other donors' samples. CDR3s include the opening cysteine and the closing phenylalanine or tryptophan.

v_gene	len	j_gene	CDR3aa
TRBV7-3	14	TRBJ2-2	CASAQLGGAGELFF
TRBV29-1	13	TRBJ1-5	CSVRASEGQPQHF
TRBV6-5	14	TRBJ1-1	CASKRGGMNTEAFF
TRBV11-2	14	TRBJ2-3	CASSKSSGGVTQYF
TRBV5-1	16	TRBJ2-5	CASSLAGSGGQETQYF
TRBV5-5	17	TRBJ1-6	CASSSGQRSSYNSPLHF
TRBV10-2	13	TRBJ1-5	CASSERGRQPQHF
TRBV7-3	17	TRBJ1-5	CASSLRDRGSSNQPQHF
TRBV5-5	15	TRBJ1-2	CASSWTGAHTYGYTF
TRBV7-2	13	TRBJ2-7	CASSTDGTYEQYF
TRBV7-9	17	TRBJ1-2	CASSLGTGGAVNYGYTF
TRBV7-2	17	TRBJ2-3	CASSPRGSGGRRDTQYF
TRBV29-1	14	TRBJ2-7	CSVEVGTSSYEQYF
TRBV4-2	12	TRBJ2-1	CASSHGFNEQFF
TRBV12-3/TRBV12-4	14	TRBJ2-1	CAISTSGGSNEQFF
TRBV20-1	12	TRBJ2-5	CSARRGQETQYF
TRBV7-2	16	TRBJ1-1	CASRLMDGFMNTEAFF
TRBV19	13	TRBJ1-1	CASSNSQGTEAFF
TRBV10-3	14	TRBJ1-1	CAISAVSGAPEAFF
TRBV27	14	TRBJ2-3	CASSFGGRTDTQYF
TRBV20-1	14	TRBJ1-2	CSARDPRGNYGYTF
TRBV7-6	15	TRBJ2-7	CARPPRSADTYEQYF
TRBV7-9	12	TRBJ1-5	CASSPGYQPQHF
TRBV20-1	14	TRBJ2-7	CSARPWGTLDEQYF
TRBV28	13	TRBJ1-6	CASKTPGISPLHF
TRBV7-2	15	TRBJ2-2	CASSSGTANTGELFF
TRBV5-4	12	TRBJ2-1	CASRGGTPIQFF
TRBV10-3	14	TRBJ1-6	CAISGTGGGSPLHF
TRBV7-9	15	TRBJ2-2	CASSLIGSNTGELFF
TRBV12-5	15	TRBJ2-2	CASGLRQGNTGELFF
TRBV11-2	16	TRBJ2-5	CASSLTSRRMQETQYF
TRBV4-1	14	TRBJ2-7	CASSPSPGDYEQYF
TRBV2	15	TRBJ1-5	CASSGGQGAYQPQHF
TRBV4-1	15	TRBJ1-5	CASSQGQGSNQPQHF
TRBV7-8	15	TRBJ1-5	CASSPLKNSNQPQHF
TRBV7-2	19	TRBJ2-4	CASSLEHPPGSQAKNIQYF
TRBV11-1	14	TRBJ2-7	CASSFRTGAYEQYF
TRBV28	15	TRBJ1-1	CASSSPDRENTEAFF
TRBV29-1	14	TRBJ1-1	CSVRTGVQSTEAFF
TRBV28	16	TRBJ1-5	CASSPETGLGNQPQHF
TRBV19	15	TRBJ1-2	CASRKGQGAYYGYTF
TRBV7-3	17	TRBJ1-5	CASSHNRKTLSDQPQHF
TRBV4-2	17	TRBJ2-1	CASSQDPTSVASNEQFF
TRBV20-1	12	TRBJ1-1	CSGVRGVTEAFF
TRBV28	17	TRBJ2-6	CASNSGTGAGGANVLTF